One T cell receptor beta chain is described in this entry. Seattle researchers signed up patients amid active infection and tracked them longitudinally. The entry originates in a study of blood T cell repertoires in COVID-19. About the study: Samples representing acute and convalescent COVID-19 were sourced from the United States, Italy and Spain. T cells, B-cell-depleted T cells, or PBMCs supplied cDNA or gDNA.

Assay: immunoSEQ multiplex PCR; the TCRdb copy retains only in-frame clones and omits some. The table records about 340,000 clones, 75% to 90% of them present only once. CDR1 is LGHDT and CDR2 is YNNKEL in the germline V gene (reference sequence). V shed 1 base and J shed 10 bases, with 13 bases lying between them. The CDR3 totals 13 residues. The V gene is TRBV3-1 (or the pseudogene TRBV3-2), the J gene TRBJ1-2; D is perhaps TRBD1 (6 bases). This sequence was found in a woman in her sixties with COVID-19, enrolled during active disease. Sequencing was done on a sample of peripheral blood. This CDR3 reads CASSQGEGGPYTF. The CDR3 bases are TGTGCCAGCAGCCAAGGGGAGGGGGGTCCCTACACCTTC.